These 24 T cell receptor beta chains were sequenced from one sample in a study of blood T cell repertoires in COVID-19 (dated by TCRdb to the early 2020s). The method behind the library was the immunoSEQ multiplex PCR assay. What TCRdb holds here is the immuneACCESS table cut down to in-frame rearrangements. Part of the clones is not present; checked against another copy, under half of the missing clones reflect an unresolved V gene, and the others are unexplained. The sample table contains around 280,000 clones; only one count was recorded for over 85% of them. 11% of the sample is taken by the ten largest. The sequencing input was peripheral blood. The receptors here all came from a woman aged 25 to 39 with COVID-19, enrolled during active disease.

The CDR3 coding sequence is TGTGCCAGCAGCCCATTGACAGGGGCGGACTATGGCTACACCTTC. Translation: CASSPLTGADYGYTF. The chain couples TRBV6-5 to TRBJ1-2, with 8 bases aligning to TRBD1. Trimming took 6 bases from V and 3 from J; bases not matched to a gene: 9. This CDR3 contains 15 residues. From germline, CDR1 is MNHEY and CDR2 SVGAGI.

The chain joins TRBV4-1 to TRBJ1-2, with D hard to call. V was trimmed by 4 bases and J by 5 bases, leaving 11 bases between them. CDR1 and CDR2 (germline): MGHRA, YSYEKL. The CDR3 spans 13 residues. CDR3: CASSPPGRYGYTF. CDR3 DNA: TGCGCCAGCAGCCCCCCTGGGAGGTATGGCTACACCTTC.

The DNA for the CDR3 is TGTGCCAGCTCACCAGTTTCAGGGGGCAATCAGCCCCAGCATTTT. It encodes CASSPVSGGNQPQHF. The V gene is TRBV18, the J gene TRBJ1-5; weak D call: TRBD1 (6 bases). Looked up from germline, CDR1 is KGHSH and CDR2 is LQKENI. With 2 bases removed from V and 2 bases from J, the gap between germline ends came to 10 bases. This CDR3 comprises 15 residues.

The chain links TRBV4-2 to TRBJ1-5; the D is unclear. Germline CDR1 reads LGHNA; CDR2 reads YNFKEQ. The germline V and J ends were trimmed by 0 bases and 4 bases, with 13 bases remaining between them. This CDR3 comprises 16 residues. In nucleotides, the CDR3 is TGTGCCAGCAGCCAAGATTTTGTCAGGCCGAATCAGCCCCAGCATTTT. Amino acids: CASSQDFVRPNQPQHF.

This chain uses TRBV6-4 with TRBJ2-3; TRBD2 matches at 8 bases. The CDR3 length is 16 residues. V was clipped by 3 bases and J by 1 base; unmatched bases: 6. Germline CDR1 reads MRHNA; CDR2 reads SNTAGT. The CDR3 coding sequence is TGTGCCAGCAGTGAAGAGCCAGCGGGGGGCACAGATACGCAGTATTTT. It specifies CASSEEPAGGTDTQYF.

The rearrangement uses TRBV5-6 and TRBJ1-3; D not certain. This CDR3 comprises 15 residues. The germline V gene encodes CDR1 SGHDT and CDR2 YYEEEE. V was shortened by 4 bases and J by 0 bases, with 11 bases between the two germline ends. The CDR3 sequence is CASSTGPNSGNTIYF. Here the CDR3 DNA reads TGTGCCAGCAGCACTGGGCCGAACTCTGGAAACACCATATATTTT.

The gene calls are TRBV7-6 and TRBJ2-1, with D perhaps matching TRBD1 (6 bases). This CDR3 region has 14 residues. V was clipped by 1 base and J by 9 bases, with 13 bases between them. CDR1 is SGHVS, CDR2 FNYEAQ, per germline. CDR3 region: CASSLGMTGGEQFF. CDR3 nucleotide sequence: TGTGCCAGCAGCTTAGGTATGACAGGCGGTGAGCAGTTCTTC.

The table lists this clone with many counts. The chain couples TRBV29-1 to TRBJ2-5, with TRBD1 matching 7 bases. The V gene's germline CDR1 is SQVTM and CDR2 ANQGSEA. The CDR3 has 12 amino acids. J lost 3 bases, V lost 7 bases, and 5 bases had no gene match. The CDR3: CSGRTGEETQYF. CDR3 coding DNA: TGCAGCGGGCGAACAGGGGAAGAGACCCAGTACTTC.

J is TRBJ1-6 and V is TRBV15, with a weak D call TRBD1 (6 bases). The CDR3 extends over 15 amino acids. The V gene's germline CDR1 is LNHNV and CDR2 YYDKDF (reference sequence). Trimming cost V 0 bases and J 7 bases, with 10 bases left between them. The CDR3 region is CATSRDPDRNSPLHF. CDR3 coding DNA: TGTGCCACCAGCAGAGATCCGGACAGAAATTCACCCCTCCACTTT. The whole variable domain, remainder taken from reference TRBV15 and TRBJ1-6, is DAMVIQNPRYQVTQFGKPVTLSCSQTLNHNVMYWYQQKSSQAPKLLFHYYDKDFNNEADTPDNFQSRRPNTSFCFLDIRSPGLGDTAMYLCATSRDPDRNSPLHFGNGTRLTVT.

The chain links TRBV28 to TRBJ1-6, with a weak D call TRBD1 (6 bases). Trimming shortened V by 5 bases and J by 4 bases, and 15 bases separated the two germline ends. The CDR3 consists of 16 residues. From germline, CDR1 is MDHEN and CDR2 SYDVKM. This CDR3 reads CASSPGEYGYNSPLHF. The CDR3 bases are TGTGCCAGCAGTCCAGGGGAATATGGGTATAATTCACCCCTCCACTTT.

Details on this clone: Other DNA variants within this sample encode the same CDR3. The V and J genes are TRBV5-8 and TRBJ1-5, with 7 bases matching TRBD1. The germline CDR1 and CDR2 sequences are SGHTS and YDEGEE. The CDR3 is 14 amino acids. After removal of 0 bases from V and 4 bases from J, the junction contained 1 base not matched to a gene. This CDR3 is CASSLGTGNQPQHF. CDR3 bases: TGTGCCAGCAGCTTGGGGACAGGAAATCAGCCCCAGCATTTT. The whole variable domain, remainder taken from reference TRBV5-8 and TRBJ1-5, is EAGVTQSPTHLIKTRGQQATLRCSPISGHTSVYWYQQALGLGLQFLLWYDEGEERNRGNFPPRFSGRQFPNYSSELNVNALELEDSALYLCASSLGTGNQPQHFGDGTRLSIL.

The chain is built from TRBV7-8 and TRBJ2-3, with TRBD2 identical over 14 bases. The CDR3 covers 15 residues. Trimming cost V 5 bases and J 4 bases; bases outside gene matches: 2. Germline V lookup: CDR1 SGHVS, CDR2 FQNEAQ. CDR3 in amino acids: CASSRLAGGPDTQYF. As DNA, the CDR3 is TGTGCCAGCAGCCGACTAGCGGGGGGGCCAGATACGCAGTATTTT.

This clone showed up just once. The chain uses TRBV20-1 and TRBJ2-1; D gene ambiguous. The V gene lost 3 bases and the J gene lost 10 bases, with 7 bases spanning the gap. The V gene's germline CDR1 is DFQATT and CDR2 SNEGSKA (reference sequence). There are 10 residues in the CDR3. DNA of the CDR3: TGCAGTGCTAGCGAAGCGGAGCAGTTCTTC. Translation gives CSASEAEQFF.

J is TRBJ1-4 and V is TRBV6-1; 8 nucleotides agree with TRBD1. Losses at the gene ends were 2 bases for V and 0 bases for J; bases not matched to a gene: 2. CDR3 length: 16 residues. Germline loops: CDR1 MNHNS, CDR2 SASEGT. CDR3 bases: TGTGCCAGCAGTGAACAGGGGGCAGCAACTAATGAAAAACTGTTTTTT. Protein: CASSEQGAATNEKLFF.

The gene calls are TRBV6-5 and TRBJ2-2; possibly TRBD2 for D (7 bases). This CDR3 region has 16 residues. The germline V gene encodes CDR1 MNHEY and CDR2 SVGAGI. Trimming took 2 bases from V and 2 from J, leaving 12 bases between them. The CDR3 sequence: CASSYGGAYNTGELFF. Written as DNA, the CDR3 is TGTGCCAGCAGTTACGGGGGGGCCTATAACACCGGGGAGCTGTTTTTT.

The chain carries TRBV7-9 and TRBJ2-7; 8 bases are a match to TRBD2. Losses at the gene ends were 8 bases for V and 4 bases for J; bases not matched to a gene: 7. The germline gives CDR1 SEHNR, CDR2 FQNEAQ (reference sequence). The CDR3 covers 13 residues. This chain's CDR3 is CASGTGGRYEQYF. In DNA, the CDR3 is TGTGCCAGCGGTACGGGGGGGAGGTACGAGCAGTACTTC.

V gene TRBV5-1 combines with J gene TRBJ1-3, with TRBD1 as a possible D gene (5 bases). The CDR3 totals 17 residues. V gave up 3 bases and J gave up 0 bases, with 16 bases separating them. CDR1 is SGHRS, CDR2 YFSETQ, per germline. The CDR3 reads CASSWGLTVSSGNTIYF. The CDR3 coding sequence is TGCGCCAGCAGCTGGGGCCTGACTGTCTCCTCTGGAAACACCATATATTTT.

The chain uses TRBV6-5 and TRBJ1-2; the match to TRBD1 covers 7 bases. After removal of 7 bases from V and 4 bases from J, the junction contained 12 bases not matched to a gene. Germline CDR1 is MNHEY and CDR2 is SVGAGI. This CDR3 comprises 15 residues. The CDR3 DNA reads as TGTGCCAGCACCCCGACGCCCGGGACAGCCTATGGCTACACCTTC. The encoded protein is CASTPTPGTAYGYTF.

The chain combines TRBV5-6 with TRBJ2-1; 8 nucleotides line up with TRBD1. CDR1 SGHDT and CDR2 YYEEEE come from the germline V gene. The CDR3 runs to 17 residues. The V segment lost 2 bases and the J segment 2 bases; nucleotides outside the gene matches: 9. CDR3 region: CASSLTPGQGPYNEQFF. The CDR3 region has the DNA TGTGCCAGCAGCTTAACTCCAGGACAGGGACCCTACAATGAGCAGTTCTTC.

This clone was detected once. V is TRBV6-5 and J is TRBJ2-3, with TRBD1 matching 7 bases. The junction had 15 bases not matched to a gene; V was cut back by 11 bases and J by 4 bases. CDR3 length: 15 residues. The germline CDR1 and CDR2 sequences are MNHEY and SVGAGI. The CDR3 region has the DNA TGTGCCTCCTTAAGACGGGACAGCCCCGCAGATACGCAGTATTTT. Translating gives CASLRRDSPADTQYF.

The gene calls are TRBV28 and TRBJ1-5; D possibly corresponds to TRBD1 (6 bases). CDR1 and CDR2 from the germline V gene are MDHEN and SYDVKM. The CDR3 sequence is 14 residues long. Between the trimmed V and J ends, which lost 2 bases and 3 bases, there was a span of 8 bases. The CDR3 coding sequence is TGTGCCAGCAGTTTAAGACAGGTCAATCAGCCCCAGCATTTT. Encoded protein: CASSLRQVNQPQHF.

The chain carries TRBV6-5 and TRBJ1-1; D gene uncertain. The V and J ends lost 6 bases and 7 bases respectively, with 12 bases between them. Germline CDR1 reads MNHEY; CDR2 reads SVGAGI. CDR3 size: 12 residues. Written as DNA, the CDR3 is TGTGCCAGCAGACTAGGGCAGAATGAAGCTTTCTTT. It yields the protein CASRLGQNEAFF.

The chain couples TRBV5-4 to TRBJ1-3, with D perhaps matching TRBD1 (5 bases). Germline CDR1 is SGHNT and CDR2 is YYREEE (reference sequence). The CDR3 loop spans 15 amino acids. Trimming cost V 2 bases and J 0 bases, with 9 bases left between them. DNA of the CDR3: TGTGCCAGCAGCTTTGGGGCAGCCTCTGGAAACACCATATATTTT. Its protein product is CASSFGAASGNTIYF.

The chain couples TRBV6-5 to TRBJ2-3; perhaps TRBD1 as D (6 bases). V gave up 4 bases and J gave up 4 bases, with 15 bases separating them. This CDR3 is built from 15 residues. CDR1 MNHEY and CDR2 SVGAGI come from the germline V gene. The CDR3 loop reads CASSFRGAGADTQYF. The CDR3 region has the DNA TGTGCCAGCAGTTTCAGGGGCGCGGGTGCAGATACGCAGTATTTT.